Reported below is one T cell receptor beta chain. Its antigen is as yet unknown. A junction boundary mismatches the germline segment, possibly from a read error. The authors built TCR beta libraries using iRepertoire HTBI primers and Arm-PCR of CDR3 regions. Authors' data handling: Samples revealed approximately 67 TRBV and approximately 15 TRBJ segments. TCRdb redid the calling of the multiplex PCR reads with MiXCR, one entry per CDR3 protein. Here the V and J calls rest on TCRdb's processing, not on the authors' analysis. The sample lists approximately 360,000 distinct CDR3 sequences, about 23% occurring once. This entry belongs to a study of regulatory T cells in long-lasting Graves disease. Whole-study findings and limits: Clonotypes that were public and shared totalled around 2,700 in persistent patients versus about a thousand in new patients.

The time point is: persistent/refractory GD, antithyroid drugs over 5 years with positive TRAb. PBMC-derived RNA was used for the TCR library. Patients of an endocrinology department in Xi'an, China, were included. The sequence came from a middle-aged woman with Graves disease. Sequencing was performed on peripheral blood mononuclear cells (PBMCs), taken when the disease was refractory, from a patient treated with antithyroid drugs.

In DNA, the CDR3 is TGTGCCAGCAGTGACAACAGGGGTCGCGACCTCTCCTACGAGCAGTACTTC. Translating gives CASSDNRGRDLSYEQYF. The chain couples TRBV10-3 to TRBJ2-7, with TRBD1 matching over 7 bases. The CDR3 totals 17 residues. The germline V gene has CDR1 ENHRY and CDR2 SYGVKD.